A selection of T cell receptor beta chains follows, all from one sample in a study of T-cell memory formation after mild COVID-19. Via MiXCR, TCRdb re-called the 5' RACE reads, giving one row per CDR3 protein. The repertoire holds a few hundred thousand distinct CDR3 sequences, with roughly 26% as singletons. Specimen: PBMCs or a T cell subset sorted from them (not recorded which). Every receptor here comes from an adult woman who had mild COVID-19 (a few samples of this study predate the infection). Cell type and time point are not known. Both conserved end residues are trimmed from each CDR3. Clone size is stated in some rows and not others, as once, few, many or a class when expanded.

size | J | V | CDR3
few | TRBJ1-1 | TRBV4-1 | ASSLTGGPLTEAF
- | TRBJ2-1 | TRBV18 | ASSPRTGGYNEQF
- | TRBJ2-7 | TRBV20-1 | SARRPPSHEQY
- | TRBJ2-5 | TRBV15 | ATSSQWTSGGAAETQY
few | TRBJ2-3 | TRBV7-9 | ASSPPRLAGGNTDTQY
- | TRBJ2-3 | TRBV12-3/TRBV12-4 | ASSFAGTTSTDTQY
many | TRBJ2-3 | TRBV27 | ASTWTGGSLLPTDTQY
- | TRBJ2-7 | TRBV7-2 | ASSLAVTGGAEQY
few | TRBJ2-1 | TRBV24-1 | ATSGRDRTYNEQF
- | TRBJ1-2 | TRBV12-3/TRBV12-4 | ASREHRGNYGYT
- | TRBJ1-5 | TRBV24-1 | ATSGSRQGRNQPQH
- | TRBJ2-7 | TRBV11-2 | ASSSLYGAYEQY
few | TRBJ1-2 | TRBV5-1 | ASSWDPGQGLNGYT
- | TRBJ2-2 | TRBV3-1 | ASSPGVTTTGELF
- | TRBJ2-3 | TRBV5-1 | ASSVVESTDTQY
few | TRBJ1-1 | TRBV5-1 | ASSLLQPNTEAF
- | TRBJ2-6 | TRBV7-2 | ASSLGHSTGANVLT
many | TRBJ1-1 | TRBV6-6 | ASSSSTGMNTEAF
- | TRBJ2-7 | TRBV24-1 | ATSETGTPGEQY
- | TRBJ1-2 | TRBV4-1 | ASSQRTWTDISGYT
- | TRBJ1-2 | TRBV5-8 | ASSWPILYTDGYT
few | TRBJ2-1 | TRBV20-1 | SANRGQGYNEQF
- | TRBJ1-6 | TRBV19 | ASSIGFDSPLH
- | TRBJ2-7 | TRBV7-6 | ASRRTRSHEQY
few | TRBJ2-5 | TRBV5-1 | ASWSSQGGETQY
few | TRBJ2-3 | TRBV29-1 | SAPIAESTDTQY
- | TRBJ2-1 | TRBV5-1 | ASSLGSGINNEQF
- | TRBJ2-1 | TRBV12-3/TRBV12-4 | ASSFKSSYNEQF
few | TRBJ2-1 | TRBV5-1 | ASSTGQGAYEQF
many | TRBJ2-7 | TRBV4-2 | ASSPTRLVSYEQY
few | TRBJ1-2 | TRBV27 | ASSPGRFYGYT
- | TRBJ1-1 | TRBV6-4 | ASSDSGGARAF
few | TRBJ1-4 | TRBV28 | ASSPGINEKLF
- | TRBJ1-1 | TRBV14 | ASSPYIQGQAF
few | TRBJ2-5 | TRBV4-2 | ASSQETILETQY
few | TRBJ2-2 | TRBV9 | ASSVSLVRTYTGELF
few | TRBJ1-1 | TRBV4-1 | ASSHDDRGLAEAF
- | TRBJ2-1 | TRBV7-2 | ASSRRDNEDNEQF
few | TRBJ1-1 | TRBV3-1 | ASSRPGLGFEAF
few | TRBJ2-1 | TRBV20-1 | SASSESGAYNEQF
- | TRBJ2-7 | TRBV11-2 | ASSLAPGGYEQY
- | TRBJ1-6 | TRBV4-1 | ASSFEYGTHGSPLH
- | TRBJ1-1 | TRBV25-1 | ASSEGATGASAF
- | TRBJ2-7 | TRBV7-8 | ASSQNRAALVSSYEQY
- | TRBJ1-1 | TRBV12-3/TRBV12-4 | ASSLSWGGTEAF
- | TRBJ1-1 | TRBV4-1 | ASSLRLPNPNTEAF
- | TRBJ1-2 | TRBV7-8 | ASSLVQFYGYT
- | TRBJ2-3 | TRBV7-9 | ASSLAVRGSQY
- | TRBJ2-1 | TRBV4-3 | ASSQGILAGGRNEQF
- | TRBJ2-3 | TRBV20-1 | SASIPDTDTQY
few | TRBJ2-7 | TRBV13 | ASSLAGASSYEQY
- | TRBJ2-1 | TRBV28 | ASGLAREQF
- | TRBJ2-2 | TRBV9 | ASSGGLYTGELF
- | TRBJ2-7 | TRBV3-1 | ASQREPYEQY
few | TRBJ2-6 | TRBV7-8 | ASSLVSNGYGQSGANVLT
few | TRBJ1-1 | TRBV7-2 | ASSFRRVRVNTEAF